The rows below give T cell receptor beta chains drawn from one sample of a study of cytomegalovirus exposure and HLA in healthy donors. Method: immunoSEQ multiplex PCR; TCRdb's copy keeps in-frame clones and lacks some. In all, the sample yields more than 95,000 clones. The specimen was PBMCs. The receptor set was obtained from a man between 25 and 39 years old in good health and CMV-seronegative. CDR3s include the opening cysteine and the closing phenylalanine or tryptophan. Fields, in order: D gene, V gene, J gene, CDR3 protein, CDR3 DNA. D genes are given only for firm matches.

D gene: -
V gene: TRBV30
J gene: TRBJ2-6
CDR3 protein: CAWSVTGGANVLTF
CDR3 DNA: TGTGCCTGGAGTGTGACGGGGGGGGCCAACGTCCTGACTTTC

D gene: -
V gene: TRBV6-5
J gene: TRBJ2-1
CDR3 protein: CASSSFSGATEQFF
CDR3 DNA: TGTGCCAGCAGTAGCTTTAGTGGGGCTACTGAGCAGTTCTTC

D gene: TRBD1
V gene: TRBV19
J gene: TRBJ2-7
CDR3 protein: CATLPTGGEQYF
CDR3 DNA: TGTGCCACCTTGCCCACAGGGGGCGAGCAGTACTTC

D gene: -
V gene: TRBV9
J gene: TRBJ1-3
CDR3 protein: CASSGLQGGDSGNTIYF
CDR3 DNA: TGTGCCAGCAGCGGACTCCAGGGTGGGGACTCTGGAAACACCATATATTTT

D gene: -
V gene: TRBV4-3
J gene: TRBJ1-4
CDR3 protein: CASSQDLDSNEKLFF
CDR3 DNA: TGCGCCAGCAGCCAAGATTTGGACAGTAATGAAAAACTGTTTTTT

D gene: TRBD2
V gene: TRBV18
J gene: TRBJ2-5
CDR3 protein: CASSPLASGRALETQYF
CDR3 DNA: TGTGCCAGCTCACCATTAGCGAGCGGGAGGGCCTTGGAGACCCAGTACTTC

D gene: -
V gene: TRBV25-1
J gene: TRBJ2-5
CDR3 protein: CASSGAQGGEPGTQYF
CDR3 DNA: TGTGCCAGCAGTGGTGCCCAGGGGGGAGAGCCGGGGACCCAGTACTTC

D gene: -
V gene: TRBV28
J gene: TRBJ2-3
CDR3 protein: CASSSLTGTRGDTQYF
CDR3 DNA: TGTGCCAGCAGTTCCCTCACCGGGACTCGGGGAGATACGCAGTATTTT

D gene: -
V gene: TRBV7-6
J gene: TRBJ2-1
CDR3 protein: CASSLGASYNEQFF
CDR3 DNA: TGTGCCAGCAGCCTTGGAGCTTCCTACAATGAGCAGTTCTTC

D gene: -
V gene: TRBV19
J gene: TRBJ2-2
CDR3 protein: CASSISGTGELFF
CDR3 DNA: TGTGCCAGTAGTATCTCAGGTACCGGGGAGCTGTTTTTT

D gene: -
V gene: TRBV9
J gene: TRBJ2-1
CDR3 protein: CASSAGTATYNEQFF
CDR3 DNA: TGTGCCAGCAGCGCCGGGACTGCTACCTACAATGAGCAGTTCTTC

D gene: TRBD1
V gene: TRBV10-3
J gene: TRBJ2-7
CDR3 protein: CAINDPGTGGSYEQYF
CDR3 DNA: TGTGCCATCAATGATCCCGGGACAGGGGGTTCCTACGAGCAGTACTTC

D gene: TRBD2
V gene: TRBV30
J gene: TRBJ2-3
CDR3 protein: CASRTSGRAWTDTQYF
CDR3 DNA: TGTGCCTCCCGGACTAGCGGGAGGGCCTGGACAGATACGCAGTATTTT

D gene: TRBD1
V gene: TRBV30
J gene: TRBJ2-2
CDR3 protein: CAWSGQGETGELFF
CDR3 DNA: TGTGCCTGGAGTGGACAGGGGGAAACCGGGGAGCTGTTTTTT

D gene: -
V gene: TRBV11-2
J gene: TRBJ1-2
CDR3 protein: CASSPVRGAHGYGYTF
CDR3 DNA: TGTGCCAGCAGCCCCGTGCGGGGGGCGCATGGCTATGGCTACACCTTC

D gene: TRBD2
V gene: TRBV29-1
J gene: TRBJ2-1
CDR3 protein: CSAGTSGHNEQFF
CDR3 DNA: TGCAGCGCTGGGACTAGCGGCCACAATGAGCAGTTCTTC

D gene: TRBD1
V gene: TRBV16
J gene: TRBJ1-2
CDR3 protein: CASSHRTGGDYGYTF
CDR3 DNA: TGTGCCAGCAGCCACCGGACAGGGGGAGACTATGGCTACACCTTC

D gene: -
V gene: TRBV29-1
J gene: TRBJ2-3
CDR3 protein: CSAGVGNTDTQYF
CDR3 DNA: TGCAGCGCGGGAGTCGGGAACACAGATACGCAGTATTTT

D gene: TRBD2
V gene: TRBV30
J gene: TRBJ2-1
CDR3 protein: CASLAGGPNEQFF
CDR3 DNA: TGTGCCTCCTTAGCGGGAGGGCCCAATGAGCAGTTCTTC

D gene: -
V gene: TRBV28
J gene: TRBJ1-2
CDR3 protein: CASSLTGSSRGYTF
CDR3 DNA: TGTGCCAGCAGTTTGACAGGCAGTTCTAGGGGCTACACCTTC

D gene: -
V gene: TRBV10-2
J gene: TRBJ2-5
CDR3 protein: CASSPLAVNQETQYF
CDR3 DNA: TGCGCCAGCAGTCCCTTAGCGGTCAACCAAGAGACCCAGTACTTC

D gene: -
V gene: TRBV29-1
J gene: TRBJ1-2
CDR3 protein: CSVDVPSDYGYTF
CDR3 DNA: TGCAGCGTTGATGTCCCGTCGGACTATGGCTACACCTTC

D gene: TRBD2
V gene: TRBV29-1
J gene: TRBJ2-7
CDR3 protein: CSVEDRLAGGPYEQYF
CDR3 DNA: TGCAGCGTTGAAGATCGATTAGCGGGAGGACCATACGAGCAGTACTTC

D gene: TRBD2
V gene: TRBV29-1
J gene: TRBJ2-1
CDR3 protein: CSVVPRPGGYNEQFF
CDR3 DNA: TGCAGCGTTGTCCCCCGGCCGGGGGGATACAATGAGCAGTTCTTC

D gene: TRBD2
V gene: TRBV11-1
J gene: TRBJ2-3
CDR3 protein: CASSLARGSGRTDTQYF
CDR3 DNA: TGTGCCAGCAGCTTGGCGCGGGGTAGCGGGAGGACAGATACGCAGTATTTT

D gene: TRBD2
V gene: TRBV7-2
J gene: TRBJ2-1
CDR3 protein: CASSLTSGNYNEQFF
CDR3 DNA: TGTGCCAGCAGCTTAACTAGCGGGAATTACAATGAGCAGTTCTTC

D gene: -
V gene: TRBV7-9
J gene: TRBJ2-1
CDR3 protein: CASSENQRRSYNEQFF
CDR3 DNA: TGTGCCAGCAGCGAAAACCAGAGGCGCTCCTACAATGAGCAGTTCTTC

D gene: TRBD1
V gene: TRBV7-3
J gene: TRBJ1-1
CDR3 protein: CASSPMTGLADTEAFF
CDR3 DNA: TGTGCCAGCAGCCCGATGACAGGGTTGGCGGACACTGAAGCTTTCTTT

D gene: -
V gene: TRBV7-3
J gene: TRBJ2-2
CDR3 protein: CASSLRGGGELFF
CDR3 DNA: TGTGCCAGCAGCTTAAGGGGAGGCGGGGAGCTGTTTTTT

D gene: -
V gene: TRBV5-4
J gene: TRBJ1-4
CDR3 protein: CATSGQPSATNEKLFF
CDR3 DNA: TGTGCCACTTCCGGACAGCCCTCCGCAACTAATGAAAAACTGTTTTTT

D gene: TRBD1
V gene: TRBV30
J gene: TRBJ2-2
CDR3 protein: CAWSLTGGRTGELFF
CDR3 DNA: TGTGCCTGGAGTTTGACAGGGGGCAGGACCGGGGAGCTGTTTTTT

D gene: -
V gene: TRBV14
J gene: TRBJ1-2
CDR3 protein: CASSQSQGYGYTF
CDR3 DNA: TGTGCCAGCAGCCAGTCTCAGGGCTATGGCTACACCTTC

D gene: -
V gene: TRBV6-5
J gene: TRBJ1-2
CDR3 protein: CASSYFVTEVNYGYTF
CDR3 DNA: TGTGCCAGCAGTTACTTTGTGACAGAAGTTAACTATGGCTACACCTTC

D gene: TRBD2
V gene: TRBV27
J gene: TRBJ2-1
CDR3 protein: CASSGGGEQFF
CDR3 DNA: TGTGCCAGCTCGGGCGGGGGTGAGCAGTTCTTC

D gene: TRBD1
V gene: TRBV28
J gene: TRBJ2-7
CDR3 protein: CASSLMTGAYEQYF
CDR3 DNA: TGTGCCAGCAGTTTAATGACAGGGGCCTACGAGCAGTACTTC

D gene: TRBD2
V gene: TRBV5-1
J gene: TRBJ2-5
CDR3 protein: CASSLGTSGSGVETQYF
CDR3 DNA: TGCGCCAGCAGCCTCGGGACTAGCGGGAGCGGTGTGGAGACCCAGTACTTC

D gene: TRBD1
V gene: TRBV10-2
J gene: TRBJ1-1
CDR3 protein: CASSAGTAGPEAFF
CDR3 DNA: TGCGCCAGCAGCGCCGGGACAGCGGGCCCTGAAGCTTTCTTT

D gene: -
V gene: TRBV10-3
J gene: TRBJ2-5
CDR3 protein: CAISDTRGETQYF
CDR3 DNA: TGTGCCATCAGTGACACGAGAGGGGAGACCCAGTACTTC

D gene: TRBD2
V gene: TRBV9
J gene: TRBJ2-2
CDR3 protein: CASSVGLAGNTGELFF
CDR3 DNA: TGTGCCAGCAGCGTAGGGCTAGCGGGGAACACCGGGGAGCTGTTTTTT

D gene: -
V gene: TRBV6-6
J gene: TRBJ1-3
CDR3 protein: CASSYSVGGYSIYF
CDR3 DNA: TGTGCCAGCAGTTACTCGGTAGGGGGTTACTCCATATATTTT

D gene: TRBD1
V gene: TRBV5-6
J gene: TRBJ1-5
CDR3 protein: CASSSGQGSLNQPQHF
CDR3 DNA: TGTGCCAGCAGCTCGGGACAGGGGAGCCTCAATCAGCCCCAGCATTTT